The present TCR beta chain was sequenced within a study of response to subunit inactivated influenza vaccine. This clonotype was found a few times. Germline CDR1 SGHDT, CDR2 YYEEEE. This CDR3 has 15 residues. Trimming removed 0 bases from V and 9 bases from J; junction bases left unmatched: 3. A single record per CDR3 protein comes from TCRdb applying MiXCR to the RT-PCR reads. The sample shows 750,000 to 850,000 distinct CDR3 sequences, under 20% of them seen only once. This receptor was identified in a man aged 50 to 60 who received an inactivated influenza vaccine. The chain employs TRBV5-6 and TRBJ2-1; 13 positions agree with TRBD2. Sample: PBMCs from blood, taken roughly 5 days after vaccination. The chain's CDR3 is CASSLVTSGRSEQFF. Written as DNA, the CDR3 is TGTGCCAGCAGCTTGGTGACTAGCGGGAGGTCTGAGCAGTTCTTC.